This record covers a single TCR beta chain. These data are taken from a study of shared clonotypes between healthy human individuals. The authors ran the assay at deep level. Clones were sequenced by immunoSEQ multiplex PCR, and TCRdb holds only the in-frame ones, with some missing. Of 2 million or so clones listed, 85% to 95% are singletons. Germline V gives CDR1 SGHVS, CDR2 FNYEAQ. The CDR3 runs 14 residues. The V end was cut by 6 bases, the J end by 0 bases, with 8 bases between. Positively selected for CCR7, the CD45RO-negative cells used as naive CD8 cells excluded terminally differentiated effector memory CD45RA+ cells.

Sequenced input: naive CD8+ T cells sorted from blood. This TCR was recovered from a young man in good health. The rearrangement joins TRBV7-6 to TRBJ2-2; the D is unclear. This CDR3 reads CASRPTTNTGELFF. CDR3 bases: TGTGCCAGCAGACCCACTACGAACACCGGGGAGCTGTTTTTT.